This T cell receptor (beta chain) was captured in a study of CD8 T cells in Susac syndrome. As regards this clonotype: At one end, the junction sequence differs from germline, possibly due to a read error.

RNA totalling about 0.5 to 1 ug underwent reverse transcription with random hexamers. Across 54 Vbeta and 13 Jbeta, immunoSEQ multiplex PCR amplified TCR beta CDR3. Each CDR3 protein gets one entry after TCRdb re-called the immunoSEQ multiplex PCR reads with MiXCR. Of about 430,000 distinct CDR3 sequences listed, more than 80% were seen once; the top ten hold roughly 0.1%. The TEMRA cells underwent FACS enrichment, while the CD8+ and CD4+ T cells underwent negative isolation. The source of this sequence is a human donor with multiple sclerosis. The specimen was CD8+ T cells from PBMCs.

CDR3 sequence (DNA): TGTGCCAGCAGTTTATCTAGCGGGGGGGCCGTACGCTACGGGCAGTACTTC. Translated, it gives CASSLSSGGAVRYGQYF. This chain connects TRBV27 to TRBJ2-7; TRBD2 aligns across 11 bases. Germline CDR1 reads MNHEY; CDR2 reads SMNVEV (reference sequence). There are 17 residues in the CDR3.